This is a list of T cell receptor beta chains from one sample in a study of cytomegalovirus exposure and HLA in healthy donors. Assay: immunoSEQ multiplex PCR; the TCRdb copy retains only in-frame clones and omits some. The sample shows 150,000 to 200,000 clones, 77% of them seen only once. The sequencing sample was made of PBMCs. These receptors all come from a man aged 18 to 29 in good health and CMV-seronegative. The CDR3 runs from the conserved cysteine through the conserved F or W. Fields, in order: clone size, D gene, V gene, J gene, CDR3 protein, CDR3 DNA. D genes are given only for firm matches. The size entry is marked missing in some rows and otherwise reads once, few, many or a size class.

clone_size: -; d_call: -; v_call: TRBV25-1; j_call: TRBJ2-7; cdr3_aa: CASSEYGSYEQYF; cdr3_nt: TGTGCCAGCAGTGAATATGGGAGCTACGAGCAGTACTTC
clone_size: once; d_call: TRBD1; v_call: TRBV27; j_call: TRBJ1-2; cdr3_aa: CASSRDRGLYGYTF; cdr3_nt: TGTGCCAGCAGCCGGGACAGGGGGCTCTATGGCTACACCTTC
clone_size: -; d_call: TRBD2; v_call: TRBV11-3; j_call: TRBJ2-3; cdr3_aa: CASSIGTSGDTQYF; cdr3_nt: TGTGCCAGCAGCATAGGGACTAGCGGAGATACGCAGTATTTT
clone_size: -; d_call: TRBD1; v_call: TRBV6-5; j_call: TRBJ2-7; cdr3_aa: CASSLRYAGGEQYF; cdr3_nt: TGTGCCAGCAGTTTACGCTATGCAGGGGGCGAGCAGTACTTC
clone_size: once; d_call: TRBD1; v_call: TRBV7-3; j_call: TRBJ2-1; cdr3_aa: CASSSTGGSYNEQFF; cdr3_nt: TGTGCCAGCAGTTCTACAGGGGGCTCCTACAATGAGCAGTTCTTC
clone_size: -; d_call: -; v_call: TRBV27; j_call: TRBJ2-1; cdr3_aa: CASSLSSEGFPSSNEQFF; cdr3_nt: TGTGCCAGCAGTTTATCCTCAGAGGGCTTCCCGAGTTCGAATGAGCAGTTCTTC
clone_size: -; d_call: TRBD1; v_call: TRBV5-4; j_call: TRBJ1-3; cdr3_aa: CASSLRSGGSSGNTIYF; cdr3_nt: TGTGCCAGCAGCTTGAGGTCAGGGGGTAGCTCTGGAAACACCATATATTTT
clone_size: -; d_call: -; v_call: TRBV7-3; j_call: TRBJ2-1; cdr3_aa: CASSQRLQPYNEQFF; cdr3_nt: TGTGCCAGCAGCCAAAGACTACAACCTTACAATGAGCAGTTCTTC
clone_size: many; d_call: -; v_call: TRBV2; j_call: TRBJ1-5; cdr3_aa: CASSTHRNQPQHF; cdr3_nt: TGTGCCAGCAGTACACACCGCAATCAGCCCCAGCATTTT
clone_size: -; d_call: TRBD1; v_call: TRBV5-4; j_call: TRBJ1-1; cdr3_aa: CASSPSMDRRNTEAFF; cdr3_nt: TGTGCCAGCAGCCCTTCGATGGACAGGAGGAACACTGAAGCTTTCTTT
clone_size: once; d_call: TRBD1; v_call: TRBV4-2; j_call: TRBJ2-3; cdr3_aa: CASSQNQGAGTDTQYF; cdr3_nt: TGTGCCAGCAGCCAGAATCAGGGGGCTGGCACAGATACGCAGTATTTT
clone_size: -; d_call: -; v_call: TRBV4-3; j_call: TRBJ1-2; cdr3_aa: CASSQDGPGGPRGGYTF; cdr3_nt: TGCGCCAGCAGCCAAGATGGGCCAGGAGGACCAAGGGGGGGCTACACCTTC
clone_size: -; d_call: TRBD2; v_call: TRBV18; j_call: TRBJ2-7; cdr3_aa: CASSPPGLADYEQYF; cdr3_nt: TGTGCCAGCTCACCACCGGGACTAGCGGATTACGAGCAGTACTTC
clone_size: -; d_call: TRBD2; v_call: TRBV7-2; j_call: TRBJ2-1; cdr3_aa: CASRSTGTSGNNEQFF; cdr3_nt: TGTGCCAGCAGATCTACCGGGACTAGCGGGAACAATGAGCAGTTCTTC
clone_size: few; d_call: -; v_call: TRBV30; j_call: TRBJ1-2; cdr3_aa: CAWRDLWESSYGYTF; cdr3_nt: TGTGCCTGGAGGGATCTATGGGAGTCCTCCTATGGCTACACCTTC
clone_size: -; d_call: TRBD1; v_call: TRBV19; j_call: TRBJ1-3; cdr3_aa: CASSRFTGAQGSRAIYF; cdr3_nt: TGTGCCAGTAGTAGGTTTACAGGGGCTCAAGGCTCAAGGGCCATATATTTT
clone_size: -; d_call: -; v_call: TRBV21-1; j_call: TRBJ2-7; cdr3_aa: CASSSLTTGLSHEQYF; cdr3_nt: TGTGCCAGCAGCTCCCTGACGACAGGGCTATCCCACGAGCAGTACTTC
clone_size: -; d_call: TRBD1; v_call: TRBV9; j_call: TRBJ1-4; cdr3_aa: CASSVAGGYEKLFF; cdr3_nt: TGTGCCAGCAGCGTAGCAGGGGGATATGAAAAACTGTTTTTT
clone_size: -; d_call: TRBD2; v_call: TRBV5-1; j_call: TRBJ2-5; cdr3_aa: CASCQLAGQETQYF; cdr3_nt: TGCGCCAGCTGTCAACTAGCGGGACAAGAGACCCAGTACTTC
clone_size: -; d_call: -; v_call: TRBV9; j_call: TRBJ2-5; cdr3_aa: CASSVGPRTQETQYF; cdr3_nt: TGTGCCAGCAGCGTAGGGCCAAGAACCCAAGAGACCCAGTACTTC
clone_size: few; d_call: TRBD1; v_call: TRBV6-1; j_call: TRBJ1-1; cdr3_aa: CASSRDRGVAEAFF; cdr3_nt: TGTGCCAGCAGTAGGGACAGGGGGGTCGCTGAAGCTTTCTTT
clone_size: few; d_call: TRBD1; v_call: TRBV4-3; j_call: TRBJ2-6; cdr3_aa: CASSQPPFGQGDSGANVLTF; cdr3_nt: TGCGCCAGCAGCCAGCCACCTTTCGGACAGGGGGACTCTGGGGCCAACGTCCTGACTTTC
clone_size: -; d_call: TRBD1; v_call: TRBV27; j_call: TRBJ2-7; cdr3_aa: CASSLGTGSEQYF; cdr3_nt: TGTGCCAGCAGTTTAGGGACAGGGAGTGAGCAGTACTTC
clone_size: -; d_call: TRBD1; v_call: TRBV9; j_call: TRBJ1-2; cdr3_aa: CASGVAWQGAPYGYTF; cdr3_nt: TGTGCCAGCGGCGTAGCTTGGCAGGGGGCACCATATGGCTACACCTTC
clone_size: -; d_call: -; v_call: TRBV27; j_call: TRBJ1-2; cdr3_aa: CASSFSAHPGNADYGYTF; cdr3_nt: TGTGCCAGCAGTTTTAGTGCCCACCCAGGGAACGCCGACTATGGCTACACCTTC
clone_size: -; d_call: TRBD2; v_call: TRBV4-3; j_call: TRBJ2-3; cdr3_aa: CASSQELAGGPGVRPDTQYF; cdr3_nt: TGCGCCAGCAGCCAAGAACTAGCGGGGGGGCCCGGAGTTCGACCAGATACGCAGTATTTT
clone_size: -; d_call: TRBD2; v_call: TRBV5-4; j_call: TRBJ2-7; cdr3_aa: CASSRGLAAASEQYF; cdr3_nt: TGTGCCAGCAGCCGAGGACTAGCGGCTGCCTCCGAGCAGTACTTC
clone_size: -; d_call: -; v_call: TRBV27; j_call: TRBJ1-1; cdr3_aa: CASSLPLYTEAFF; cdr3_nt: TGTGCCAGCAGTTTACCCCTCTACACTGAAGCTTTCTTT
clone_size: few; d_call: TRBD2; v_call: TRBV4-2; j_call: TRBJ2-5; cdr3_aa: CASSQVSTSGAQETQYF; cdr3_nt: TGTGCCAGCAGCCAAGTAAGCACTAGCGGGGCCCAAGAGACCCAGTACTTC
clone_size: -; d_call: -; v_call: TRBV7-2; j_call: TRBJ2-7; cdr3_aa: CASSPQRSTSYEQYF; cdr3_nt: TGTGCCAGCAGCCCCCAGCGCTCGACCTCCTACGAGCAGTACTTC
clone_size: -; d_call: -; v_call: TRBV9; j_call: TRBJ1-5; cdr3_aa: CASSVAPDQPQHF; cdr3_nt: TGTGCCAGTAGCGTAGCCCCTGATCAGCCCCAGCATTTT
clone_size: -; d_call: TRBD1; v_call: TRBV7-8; j_call: TRBJ1-1; cdr3_aa: CASSIRGPLNTETFF; cdr3_nt: TGTGCCAGCAGCATCAGGGGGCCTCTGAACACTGAAACTTTCTTT
clone_size: few; d_call: -; v_call: TRBV7-9; j_call: TRBJ1-5; cdr3_aa: CASSLDGGDQPQHF; cdr3_nt: TGTGCCAGCAGCTTAGATGGGGGGGATCAGCCCCAGCATTTT
clone_size: -; d_call: TRBD2; v_call: TRBV7-9; j_call: TRBJ2-5; cdr3_aa: CASSRDGLAGGFETQYF; cdr3_nt: TGTGCCAGCAGCCGCGACGGACTAGCGGGGGGATTTGAGACCCAGTACTTC
clone_size: -; d_call: -; v_call: TRBV14; j_call: TRBJ2-7; cdr3_aa: CASSQAGFSSYEQYF; cdr3_nt: TGTGCCAGCAGCCAAGCCGGGTTTAGCTCCTACGAGCAGTACTTC
clone_size: -; d_call: TRBD1; v_call: TRBV6-1; j_call: TRBJ1-2; cdr3_aa: CASTPQGEGYGYTF; cdr3_nt: TGTGCCAGCACCCCGCAGGGGGAAGGCTATGGCTACACCTTC
clone_size: -; d_call: TRBD1; v_call: TRBV6-5; j_call: TRBJ2-7; cdr3_aa: CASSKWTGYEQYF; cdr3_nt: TGTGCCAGCAGCAAGTGGACAGGATACGAGCAGTACTTC
clone_size: -; d_call: -; v_call: TRBV27; j_call: TRBJ1-4; cdr3_aa: CASSLRGQTATNEKLFF; cdr3_nt: TGTGCCAGCAGTTTACGAGGACAGACTGCAACTAATGAAAAACTGTTTTTT
clone_size: -; d_call: TRBD1; v_call: TRBV6-1; j_call: TRBJ2-1; cdr3_aa: CASSGDSYNEQFF; cdr3_nt: TGTGCCAGCAGTGGGGACAGTTACAATGAGCAGTTCTTC
clone_size: -; d_call: -; v_call: TRBV5-4; j_call: TRBJ2-7; cdr3_aa: CASSLGQEAYEQYF; cdr3_nt: TGTGCCAGCAGCTTGGGACAGGAGGCCTACGAGCAGTACTTC